This T cell receptor beta chain was retrieved from a study of CD8 T cells in Susac syndrome (dated by TCRdb to the late 2010s). For the wider study: Repertoire sequencing was used to test whether CD8+ T cell activation and differentiation in Susac syndrome was antigen driven. The investigation overall reported the following: The number of individuals in the TCR sequencing and HLA analysis was recognized as being relatively small.

RNA was extracted using the RNeasy kit, and about 0.45 to 1 microgram was reverse transcribed with random hexamers. The immunoSEQ multiplex PCR assay, covering 54 Vbeta and 13 Jbeta segments, was used to amplify TCR beta CDR3 regions. PCR amplification bias was corrected using a synthetic template baseline for primer optimization and computational correction. For the original study's pipeline: Only productive sequences were kept, with reads annotated to V, D and J genes according to IMGT and analyzed in immunoSEQ Analyzer. Clonality was computed as one minus Shannon entropy normalized by log2 of the number of productive unique sequences. For each patient and control, public and private clones were evaluated within the 100 most prevalent clones. A clone was defined as Susac-specific if it was absent from the healthy and MS cohorts, from roughly 980 published viral clones and from other ImmuneACCESS disease sequences. TCRdb ran its own pipeline on the public reads, namely fastp trimming at Q25 and MiXCR clone calling, and kept in-frame beta chains. Each record represents a unique CDR3 protein, reported with the most common genes and DNA among its rows. These V and J calls rely on TCRdb rather than the paper's analysis. This sample gives 120,000 to 150,000 distinct CDR3 sequences in total; around 94% of them show up just once. The leading ten clones occupy nearly 0.085% of the sample.

Peripheral blood CD8+ and CD4+ T cells from healthy donors, Susac syndrome patients and multiple sclerosis patients were profiled by high-throughput TCR beta sequencing. The healthy donors served as controls matched for age and sex. CD8+ TEMRA cells were enriched by FACS, while bulk CD8+ and CD4+ T cells were purified by magnetic negative isolation. Blood was drawn into EDTA tubes, processed within 24 hours, and PBMCs were isolated by density gradient centrifugation. PBMCs destined for TCR sequencing were cryopreserved in liquid nitrogen and later thawed in a 37 °C water bath. Purity of sorted or isolated CD4+, CD8+ and CD8+ TEMRA cells was at least 90%. Counted from cysteine to phenylalanine, this CDR3 has 17 amino acids. Only the CDR3 part of the read is kept: 51 bases, read in frame from the first base. Trimming accounts for 3 bases at V and 2 bases at J, while the number of junction bases matched to no gene is 6. The germline V gene sets CDR1 to SGHVS and CDR2 to FQNEAQ.

A remark on this clonotype: Its specific antigen is unknown. Nothing much larger sits one base from this clone, and base qualities are not available.

Sequencing was carried out using CD4+ T cells from PBMCs. This clonotype was obtained from a human donor in good health. The V and J genes are TRBV7-8 and TRBJ2-4; the junction holds 11 bases that match TRBD2. This receptor has the CDR3 CASSFLLAGVSKNIQYF. At the DNA level, the sequence is TGTGCCAGCAGCTTTCTACTAGCGGGAGTTTCCAAAAACATTCAGTACTTC.